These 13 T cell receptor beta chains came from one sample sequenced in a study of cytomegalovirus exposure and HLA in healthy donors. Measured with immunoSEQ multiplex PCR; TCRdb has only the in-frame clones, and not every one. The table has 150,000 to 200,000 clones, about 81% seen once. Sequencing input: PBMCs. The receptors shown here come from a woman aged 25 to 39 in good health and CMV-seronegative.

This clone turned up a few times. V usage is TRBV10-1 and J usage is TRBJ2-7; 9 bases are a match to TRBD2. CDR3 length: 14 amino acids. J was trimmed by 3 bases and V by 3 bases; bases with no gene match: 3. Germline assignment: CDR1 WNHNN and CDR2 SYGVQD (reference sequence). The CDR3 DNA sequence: TGCGCCAGCAGTGACGCGGGAGGGCTCTACGAGCAGTACTTC. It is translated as CASSDAGGLYEQYF.

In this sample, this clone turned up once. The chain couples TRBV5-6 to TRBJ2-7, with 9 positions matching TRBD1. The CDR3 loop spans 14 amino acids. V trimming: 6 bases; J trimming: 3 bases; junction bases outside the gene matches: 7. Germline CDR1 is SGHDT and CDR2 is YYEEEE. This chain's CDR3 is CASTPTGGGYEQYF. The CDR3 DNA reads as TGTGCCAGCACCCCGACAGGGGGTGGCTACGAGCAGTACTTC.

CDR3 loop: CASSSGTGELFF. DNA for the CDR3: TGTGCCAGCAGCTCCGGCACCGGGGAGCTGTTTTTT. This chain joins TRBV7-2 and TRBJ2-2, with no clear D. This CDR3 has 12 amino acids. The germline CDR1 and CDR2 sequences are SGHTA and FQGNSA. The germline V and J ends were trimmed by 4 bases and 4 bases, with 4 bases remaining between them.

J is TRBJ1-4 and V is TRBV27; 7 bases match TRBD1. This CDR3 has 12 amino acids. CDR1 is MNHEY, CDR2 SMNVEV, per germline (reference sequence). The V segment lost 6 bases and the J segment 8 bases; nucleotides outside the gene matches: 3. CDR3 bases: TGTGCCAGCAGGACAGGGATCGAAAAACTGTTTTTT. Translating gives CASRTGIEKLFF.

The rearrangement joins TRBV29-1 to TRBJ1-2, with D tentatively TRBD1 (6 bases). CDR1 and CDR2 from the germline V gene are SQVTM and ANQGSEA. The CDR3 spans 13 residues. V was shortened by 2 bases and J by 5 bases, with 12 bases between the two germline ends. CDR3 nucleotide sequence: TGCAGCGTTGAAACGAACAGGGAATATGGCTACACCTTC. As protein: CSVETNREYGYTF.

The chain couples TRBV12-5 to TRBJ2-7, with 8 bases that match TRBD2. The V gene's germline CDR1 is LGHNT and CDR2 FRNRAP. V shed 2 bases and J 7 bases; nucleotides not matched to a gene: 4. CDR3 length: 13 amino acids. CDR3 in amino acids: CASGLPGGDEQYF. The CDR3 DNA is TGTGCTAGTGGTTTGCCGGGGGGGGATGAGCAGTACTTC.

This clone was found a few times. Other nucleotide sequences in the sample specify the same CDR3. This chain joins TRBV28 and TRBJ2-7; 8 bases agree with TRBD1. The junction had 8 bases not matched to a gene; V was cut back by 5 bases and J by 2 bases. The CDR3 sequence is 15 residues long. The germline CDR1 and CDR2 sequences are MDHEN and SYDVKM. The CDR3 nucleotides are TGTGCCAGCAGTCTACCTGGGACAGGAGCCTACGAGCAGTACTTC. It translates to CASSLPGTGAYEQYF.

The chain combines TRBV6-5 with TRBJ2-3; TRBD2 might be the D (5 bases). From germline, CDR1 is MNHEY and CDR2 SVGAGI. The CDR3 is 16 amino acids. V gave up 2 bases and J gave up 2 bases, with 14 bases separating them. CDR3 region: CASSYHLALTTDTQYF. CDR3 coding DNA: TGTGCCAGCAGTTACCATCTAGCCCTCACCACAGATACGCAGTATTTT.

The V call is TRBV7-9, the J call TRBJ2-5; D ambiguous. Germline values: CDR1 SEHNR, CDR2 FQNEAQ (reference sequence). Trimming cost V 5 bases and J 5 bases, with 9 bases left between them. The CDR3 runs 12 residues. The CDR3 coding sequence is TGTGCCAGCAGCCGTCACGGGGAGACCCAGTACTTC. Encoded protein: CASSRHGETQYF.

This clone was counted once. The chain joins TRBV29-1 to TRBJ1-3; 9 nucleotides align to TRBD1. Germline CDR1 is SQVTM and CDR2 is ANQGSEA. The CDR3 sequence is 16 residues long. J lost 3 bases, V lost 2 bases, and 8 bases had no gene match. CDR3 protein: CSVETGGAGLGNTIYF. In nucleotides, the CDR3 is TGCAGCGTTGAAACAGGGGGCGCTGGCCTTGGAAACACCATATATTTT.

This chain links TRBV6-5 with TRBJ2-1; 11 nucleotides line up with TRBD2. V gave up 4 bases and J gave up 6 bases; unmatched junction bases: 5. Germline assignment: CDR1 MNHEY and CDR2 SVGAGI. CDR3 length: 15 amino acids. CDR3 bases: TGTGCCAGCAGTTTTAGCGGGGGGGCGTCCAATGAGCAGTTCTTC. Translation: CASSFSGGASNEQFF.

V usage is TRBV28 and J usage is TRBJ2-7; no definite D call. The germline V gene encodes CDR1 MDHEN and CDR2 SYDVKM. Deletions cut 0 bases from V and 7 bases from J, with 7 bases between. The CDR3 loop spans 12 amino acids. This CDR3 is CASSLWRKEQYF. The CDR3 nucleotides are TGTGCCAGCAGTTTATGGCGAAAGGAGCAGTACTTC. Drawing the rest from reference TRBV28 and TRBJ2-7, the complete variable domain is DVKVTQSSRYLVKRTGEKVFLECVQDMDHENMFWYRQDPGLGLRLIYFSYDVKMKEKGDIPEGYSVSREKKERFSLILESASTNQTSMYLCASSLWRKEQYFGPGTRLTVT.

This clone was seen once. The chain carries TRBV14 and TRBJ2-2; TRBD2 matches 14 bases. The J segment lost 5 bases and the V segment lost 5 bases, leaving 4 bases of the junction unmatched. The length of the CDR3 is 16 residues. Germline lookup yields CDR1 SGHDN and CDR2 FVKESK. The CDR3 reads CASSGLAGGWTGELFF. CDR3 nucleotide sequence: TGTGCCAGCAGCGGACTAGCGGGAGGTTGGACCGGGGAGCTGTTTTTT.